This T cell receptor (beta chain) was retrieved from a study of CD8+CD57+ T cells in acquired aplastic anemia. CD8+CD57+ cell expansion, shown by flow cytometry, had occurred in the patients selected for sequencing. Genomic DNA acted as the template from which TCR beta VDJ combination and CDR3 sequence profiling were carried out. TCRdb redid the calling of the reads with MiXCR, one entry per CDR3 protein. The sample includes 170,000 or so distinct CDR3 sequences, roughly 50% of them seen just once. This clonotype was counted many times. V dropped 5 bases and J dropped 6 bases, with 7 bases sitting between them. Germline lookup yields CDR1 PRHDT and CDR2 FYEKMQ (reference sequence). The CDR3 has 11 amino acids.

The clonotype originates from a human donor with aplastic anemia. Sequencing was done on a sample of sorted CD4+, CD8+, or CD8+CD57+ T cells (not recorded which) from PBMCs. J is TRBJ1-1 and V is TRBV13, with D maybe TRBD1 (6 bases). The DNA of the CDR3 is TGTGCCAGCAGCGGACAGTCTGAAGCTTTCTTT. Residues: CASSGQSEAFF. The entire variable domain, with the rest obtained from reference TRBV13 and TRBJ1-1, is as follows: AAGVIQSPRHLIKEKRETATLKCYPIPRHDTVYWYQQGPGQDPQFLISFYEKMQSDKGSIPDRFSAQQFSDYHSELNMSSLELGDSALYFCASSGQSEAFFGQGTRLTVV.